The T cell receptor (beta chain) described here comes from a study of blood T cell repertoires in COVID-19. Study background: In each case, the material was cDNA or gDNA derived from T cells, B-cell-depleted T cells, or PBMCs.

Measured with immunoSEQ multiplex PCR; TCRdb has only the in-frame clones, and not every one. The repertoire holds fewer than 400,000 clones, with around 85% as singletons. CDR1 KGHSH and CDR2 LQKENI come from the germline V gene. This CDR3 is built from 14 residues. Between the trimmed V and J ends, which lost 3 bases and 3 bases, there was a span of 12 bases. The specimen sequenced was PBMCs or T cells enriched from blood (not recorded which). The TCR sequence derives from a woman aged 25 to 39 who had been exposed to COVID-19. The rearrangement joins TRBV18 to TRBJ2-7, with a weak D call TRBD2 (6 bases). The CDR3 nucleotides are TGTGCCAGCTCACCTCTGCGGGGAAGCTACGAGCAGTACTTC. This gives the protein CASSPLRGSYEQYF.